This TCR beta chain was captured by sequencing in a study of spatial heterogeneity in lung cancer. Study-wide context: Each unique TCR and UMI combination was seen more than ten times on average in raw reads.

The J segment lost 0 bases and the V segment lost 5 bases, leaving 5 bases of the junction unmatched. This CDR3 is built from 15 residues. Germline V gene sequence: CDR1 SEHNR, CDR2 FQNEAQ (reference sequence). Stated time point: sample taken at primary tumor resection. This clonotype has more than one count but fewer than ten. MiXCR was run by TCRdb on the 5' RACE reads, yielding one entry per CDR3 protein. Of approximately 6,200 distinct CDR3 sequences in the sample, about 18% were seen once. This TCR came from a male donor with early-stage non-small cell lung cancer. The rearrangement links TRBV7-9 to TRBJ2-7; TRBD1 agrees at 9 bases. The sample here was normal lung tissue next to the tumor, taken at surgery. The CDR3 nucleotides are TGTGCCAGCAGCCCAGGACAGGGGCCCTCCTACGAGCAGTACTTC. Its protein is CASSPGQGPSYEQYF. The full variable domain, completed using reference TRBV7-9 and TRBJ2-7, is DTGVSQNPRHKITKRGQNVTFRCDPISEHNRLYWYRQTLGQGPEFLTYFQNEAQLEKSRLLSDRFSAERPKGSFSTLEIQRTEQGDSAMYLCASSPGQGPSYEQYFGPGTRLTVT.